This TCR beta chain was recovered during a study of brain T cells in children with intractable seizures (dated by TCRdb to about 2021). About the study as a whole: Resected brain tissue from more than 40 pediatric epilepsy surgery cases was first screened for immune gene transcripts using a NanoString immunology panel. Among the approximately twelve selected surgery cases, pre-surgery blood was additionally sequenced for eight, leaving four cases with brain tissue only.

The CDR3, from cysteine to phenylalanine, totals 14 residues. The kept DNA is CDR3 alone, 42 bases in frame from the first base. CDR1 MGHRA and CDR2 YSYEKL are derived from the germline V gene. Relative to germline, V is 3 bases shorter and J is 1 base shorter, with 9 bases between their ends. The immunoSEQ assay was applied to genomic DNA to generate the TCR beta chain sequences. Regarding the original processing steps: CDR3 sequences that did not begin with the conserved framework cysteine at position 104 were removed manually. To get clonality, the normalized Shannon's Diversity Index was subtracted from one, giving values from 0 (maximal diversity) to 1 (oligoclonal). Differences in the frequency of the same CDR3 between samples, such as brain versus blood, were assessed with chi-squared comparison-of-proportions tests. Public clonotypes were identified through searches of immuneACCESS, and similarity to known antiviral clonotypes was evaluated with the VDJdb browser. TCRdb retrieved this table from immuneACCESS and kept in-frame rearrangements only. Not all clones are present; in checked studies, unresolved V genes account for under half, and no reason is known for the remainder. The V and J calls and clone size were taken over from that table, and D and trimming were inferred from the DNA. The sample table lists roughly 8,700 clones, less than 70% of them with a count of one. The leading ten clones occupy roughly a sixth of the sample.

Worth noting for this clone: Its antigen is unknown. The record has no base qualities; no much larger clone is one base away.

The meaning of the sample's time point label: resected brain tissue, or blood drawn just prior to surgery. The surgery cases that showed the highest brain T cell transcript signatures were chosen for TCR beta chain sequencing of brain tissue, and of blood when it was available. Patients had been treated with at least one anti-epileptic drug before surgery. TCR-sequenced patients were children with drug-resistant epilepsy due to tuberous sclerosis complex, focal cortical dysplasia, Rasmussen encephalitis or hemimegalencephaly. Brain samples were frozen blocks of fresh involved resected tissue taken at epilepsy surgery. Bulk genomic DNA was extracted from unsorted brain tissue and whole blood with the Monarch genomic DNA purification kit. Overall study outcomes, separate from this receptor: Because pre- and post-surgery blood were sequenced to different depths, clones absent from the pre-surgery sample may reflect undersampling. Viral specificity was inferred solely from CDR3 sequence similarity, and the HCMV serostatus of the patients was not known. Top 50 brain clonotypes included public and private clones; each case's most abundant public CDR3 closely resembled known HCMV, EBV or influenza A epitope-specific CDR3s.

Material: resected brain tissue, obtained at surgery. This receptor was obtained from a girl aged 2 to 9 with tuberous sclerosis and intractable seizures. Recombination connected TRBV4-1 to TRBJ1-1; the D gene cannot be named for sure. The nucleotide sequence reads as follows: TGCGCCAGCAGCCAGGGGATTGGGAACACTGAAGCTTTCTTT. Its protein reads: CASSQGIGNTEAFF.